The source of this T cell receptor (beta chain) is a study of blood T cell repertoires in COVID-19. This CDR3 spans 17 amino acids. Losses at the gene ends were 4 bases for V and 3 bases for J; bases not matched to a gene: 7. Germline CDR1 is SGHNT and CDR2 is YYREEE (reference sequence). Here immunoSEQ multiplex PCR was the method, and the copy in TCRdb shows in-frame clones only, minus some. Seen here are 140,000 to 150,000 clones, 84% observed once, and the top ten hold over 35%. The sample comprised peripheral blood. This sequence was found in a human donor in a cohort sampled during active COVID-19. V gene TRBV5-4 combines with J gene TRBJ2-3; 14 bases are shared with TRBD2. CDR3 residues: CASSGGGLAGVTDTQYF. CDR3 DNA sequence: TGTGCCAGCAGCGGGGGGGGACTAGCGGGAGTTACAGATACGCAGTATTTT.